These 26 T cell receptor beta chains came from one sample sequenced in a study of technical replicates of blood from a few donors (dated by TCRdb to 2016 to 2017). Library prep was done by the immunoSEQ multiplex PCR assay. TCRdb re-hosts the immuneACCESS table, in-frame sequences only. Its copies lack some clones; in the studies checked, an unresolved V gene accounts for under half of them, and the cause for the rest is not known. This sample is represented by around 80,000 clones; roughly 98% of them were singletons. Over 0.13% of the sample comes from the top ten. Specimen: T cells isolated from PBMCs. All receptors derive from a human donor in good health.

V is TRBV12-2 and J is TRBJ2-7; the table assigns TRBD2, which was not confirmed against the DNA. TRBV12-2 counts as a pseudogene. The CDR3 runs 17 residues. For the CDR3, the DNA is TGTGCAAGTCGCTTTAGCACGCGGGGGATGGATTCCTACGAGCAGTACTTC. Protein: CASRFSTRGMDSYEQYF.

This clone was seen a few times. The chain couples TRBV10-3 to TRBJ2-1; 8 bases align to TRBD2. Germline V gene data show CDR1 as ENHRY and CDR2 as SYGVKD. The CDR3 length is 15 residues. J lost 5 bases, V lost 3 bases, and 6 bases had no gene match. The CDR3 is CAISDHTSGNNEQFF. The CDR3 coding sequence is TGTGCCATCAGTGATCATACTAGCGGAAACAATGAGCAGTTCTTC.

The gene calls are TRBV5-1 and TRBJ2-7, with 11 bases that match TRBD1. Per the germline V gene, CDR1 is SGHRS and CDR2 is YFSETQ. The length of the CDR3 is 16 residues. The V gene end was trimmed by 4 bases and the J gene end by 1 base; junction bases not matched to a gene: 7. In DNA form, the CDR3 reads TGCGCCAGCAGCACACTCGGACAGGGGGCATCCTACGAGCAGTACTTC. Amino acid sequence: CASSTLGQGASYEQYF. Full variable domain (missing parts from reference TRBV5-1 and TRBJ2-7): KAGVTQTPRYLIKTRGQQVTLSCSPISGHRSVSWYQQTPGQGLQFLFEYFSETQRNKGNFPGRFSGRQFSNSRSEMNVSTLELGDSALYLCASSTLGQGASYEQYFGPGTRLTVT.

DNA for the CDR3: TGCGCCAGCAGCCAAGAAATGGACTCCGGGCGGTTAGGTCAGCCCCAGCATTTT. Amino acid sequence: CASSQEMDSGRLGQPQHF. The chain is built from TRBV4-1 and TRBJ1-5, with D unresolved. Germline V lookup: CDR1 MGHRA, CDR2 YSYEKL. Trimming pared 0 bases from V and 6 bases from J, leaving 21 bases between. The CDR3 has 18 amino acids.

The chain links TRBV4-1 to TRBJ1-1; tentative D call: TRBD1 (6 bases). Germline V gives CDR1 MGHRA, CDR2 YSYEKL. This CDR3 has 16 amino acids. Between the trimmed V and J ends, which lost 4 bases and 6 bases, there was a span of 21 bases. The CDR3 nucleotides read TGCGCCAGCAGCCCAGGTGGGGGCCCAGGCCTCGCTGAAGCTTTCTTT. It codes for CASSPGGGPGLAEAFF.

The rearrangement joins TRBV6-1 to TRBJ1-1; D not resolved. Between the trimmed V and J ends, which lost 4 bases and 0 bases, there was a span of 12 bases. The CDR3 extends over 15 amino acids. Germline CDR1 reads MNHNS; CDR2 reads SASEGT. This chain's CDR3 is CASSVEQPLNTEAFF. The CDR3 coding sequence is TGTGCCAGCAGTGTAGAACAGCCTCTGAACACTGAAGCTTTCTTT.

The chain recombines TRBV28 with TRBJ1-2; D is uncertain. V was cut by 6 bases and J by 3 bases, with 14 bases left in between. Germline CDR1 and CDR2: MDHEN and SYDVKM. The CDR3 covers 14 residues. The CDR3 coding sequence is TGTGCCAGCAGCTCAGCGGGAGAGTACTATGGCTACACCTTC. Translation: CASSSAGEYYGYTF.

The rearrangement links TRBV2 to TRBJ2-3, with 7 bases that match TRBD2. The CDR3 totals 13 residues. V was pared by 3 bases and J by 6 bases, with 3 bases of the junction left unmatched. Germline V gene data show CDR1 as SNHLY and CDR2 as FYNNEI. CDR3 in amino acids: CASSDGGEDTQYF. The DNA of the CDR3 is TGTGCCAGCAGTGATGGGGGGGAGGATACGCAGTATTTT.

This chain connects TRBV15 to TRBJ2-4, with TRBD2 as a possible D gene (6 bases). The CDR3 covers 17 residues. Trimming pared 0 bases from V and 0 bases from J, leaving 12 bases between. Germline V gene data show CDR1 as LNHNV and CDR2 as YYDKDF (reference sequence). CDR3 amino acids: CATSRDGQGLAKNIQYF. In nucleotides, the CDR3 is TGTGCCACCAGCAGAGATGGCCAGGGACTAGCCAAAAACATTCAGTACTTC.

V and J are TRBV7-8 and TRBJ2-3, with TRBD2 matching 10 bases. The CDR3 spans 16 residues. Germline-derived CDR1 and CDR2 are SGHVS and FQNEAQ. Germline trimming cut 5 bases from V and 4 bases from J; bases unmatched to any gene: 9. CDR3 sequence reads: CASSPLPSGGADTQYF. For the CDR3, the DNA is TGTGCCAGCAGCCCACTTCCTAGCGGGGGAGCAGATACGCAGTATTTT.

The genes are TRBV6-1 and TRBJ1-2, with 7 bases fitting TRBD1. The V segment lost 4 bases and the J segment 2 bases; nucleotides outside the gene matches: 13. The CDR3 loop spans 17 amino acids. The germline gives CDR1 MNHNS, CDR2 SASEGT. CDR3 nucleotides: TGTGCCAGCAGTGTAGGGGACAGTTTCCTTATCAACTATGGCTACACCTTC. Protein product: CASSVGDSFLINYGYTF.

The V and J genes are TRBV5-4 and TRBJ2-5, with 7 positions matching TRBD2. CDR3 length equals 14 residues. V trimming: 2 bases; J trimming: 4 bases; junction bases outside the gene matches: 5. Germline V gene data show CDR1 as SGHNT and CDR2 as YYREEE (reference sequence). The CDR3 loop is CASSLREEGETQYF. The CDR3 coding sequence is TGTGCCAGCAGCTTACGGGAGGAGGGAGAGACCCAGTACTTC.

J is TRBJ1-1 and V is TRBV10-3; TRBD1 matches 8 bases. The CDR3 is 16 residues long. The germline V gene encodes CDR1 ENHRY and CDR2 SYGVKD. Trimming took 2 bases from V and 1 from J; bases not matched to a gene: 6. CDR3 amino acids: CAISEGQGGKNTEAFF. The CDR3 nucleotides read TGTGCCATCAGTGAGGGACAGGGCGGGAAGAACACTGAAGCTTTCTTT.

CDR3: CASSIRTGVANIQYF. The CDR3 region has the DNA TGTGCCAGCAGTATCCGGACAGGGGTTGCGAACATTCAGTACTTC. The V gene is TRBV27, the J gene TRBJ2-4; 9 bases agree with TRBD1. The CDR3 runs to 15 residues. V lost 5 bases to trimming and J lost 7 bases; unmatched junction nucleotides: 9. Germline V gene lookup returns CDR1 MNHEY and CDR2 SMNVEV (reference sequence).

This chain joins TRBV28 and TRBJ2-7, with D perhaps matching TRBD2 (5 bases). This CDR3 comprises 15 residues. Germline-derived CDR1 and CDR2 are MDHEN and SYDVKM. V lost 5 bases and J 1 base, leaving 15 bases between the germline ends. The CDR3 region is CASSTPSGYSYEQYF. CDR3 nucleotides: TGTGCCAGCAGTACCCCCAGCGGATATTCCTACGAGCAGTACTTC.

This chain links TRBV5-1 with TRBJ1-2; the D is unclear. Trimming removed 0 bases from V and 1 base from J, with 7 bases in between. This CDR3 spans 14 amino acids. The germline CDR1 and CDR2 sequences are SGHRS and YFSETQ. The CDR3 protein is CASSLDSFNYGYTF. The CDR3 DNA sequence: TGCGCCAGCAGCTTGGACAGCTTTAACTATGGCTACACCTTC.

The chain uses TRBV27 and TRBJ2-1, with TRBD2 as a possible D gene (6 bases). The CDR3 covers 16 residues. V dropped 0 bases and J dropped 0 bases, with 9 bases sitting between them. Germline loops: CDR1 MNHEY, CDR2 SMNVEV (reference sequence). Here the CDR3 DNA reads TGTGCCAGCAGTTTATCGGGGGGAAGCTCCTACAATGAGCAGTTCTTC. Protein: CASSLSGGSSYNEQFF.

This chain links TRBV4-2 with TRBJ2-2, with D unresolved. The CDR3 covers 14 residues. The V gene lost 0 bases and the J gene lost 8 bases, with 10 bases spanning the gap. The germline V gene has CDR1 LGHNA and CDR2 YNFKEQ. The CDR3 nucleotides are TGTGCCAGCAGCCAAGAGGTCAGAGGAGGGGAGCTGTTTTTT. Protein product: CASSQEVRGGELFF.

This chain uses TRBV25-1 with TRBJ2-2, with D unresolved. The CDR3 is made up of 13 amino acids. V gave up 0 bases and J gave up 4 bases, with 3 bases separating them. CDR1 and CDR2 from the germline V gene are MGHDK and SYGVNS. The CDR3 loop reads CASSEYSTGELFF. The CDR3 DNA follows: TGTGCCAGCAGTGAATATAGCACCGGGGAGCTGTTTTTT.

V usage is TRBV5-1 and J usage is TRBJ2-3; a possible D gene is TRBD1 (6 bases). Germline V CDR1 and CDR2: SGHRS, YFSETQ. The CDR3 loop spans 17 amino acids. The V gene lost 0 bases and the J gene lost 0 bases, with 14 bases spanning the gap. The CDR3 region has the DNA TGCGCCAGCAGCTTGGGGGGACACGCGACTAGCACAGATACGCAGTATTTT. This translates into CASSLGGHATSTDTQYF.

The chain uses TRBV7-9 and TRBJ2-1; 7 bases fit TRBD2. Germline CDR1 is SEHNR and CDR2 is FQNEAQ (reference sequence). This CDR3 contains 16 residues. Trimming at V came to 4 bases and at J to 4 bases, leaving 10 bases not matched to a gene. CDR3 loop: CASSWTAGVRYNEQFF. CDR3 coding DNA: TGTGCCAGCAGCTGGACGGCGGGAGTTCGGTACAATGAGCAGTTCTTC. The whole variable domain, remainder taken from reference TRBV7-9 and TRBJ2-1, is DTGVSQNPRHKITKRGQNVTFRCDPISEHNRLYWYRQTLGQGPEFLTYFQNEAQLEKSRLLSDRFSAERPKGSFSTLEIQRTEQGDSAMYLCASSWTAGVRYNEQFFGPGTRLTVL.

The chain has TRBV10-3 and TRBJ1-2, with TRBD1 as a possible D gene (6 bases). Trimming removed 5 bases from V and 4 bases from J, with 11 bases in between. The germline gives CDR1 ENHRY, CDR2 SYGVKD. The CDR3 extends over 13 amino acids. The CDR3 region is CAISPQGPYGYTF. CDR3 nucleotides: TGTGCCATCAGTCCACAGGGTCCCTATGGCTACACCTTC.

The V gene is TRBV7-3, the J gene TRBJ2-7; 8 bases line up with TRBD1. Germline trimming cut 5 bases from V and 4 bases from J; bases unmatched to any gene: 10. Germline V lookup: CDR1 SGHTA, CDR2 FQGTGA. The CDR3 covers 15 residues. The CDR3 region is CASSQGPGQVYEQYF. The DNA for the CDR3 is TGTGCCAGCAGCCAAGGTCCGGGACAGGTTTACGAGCAGTACTTC.

The chain employs TRBV11-1 and TRBJ2-7; TRBD2 might be the D (6 bases). This CDR3 spans 14 amino acids. Per germline, CDR1 SGHAT and CDR2 FQDESV (reference sequence). Trimming left V 5 bases short and J 0 bases short, with 11 bases between. In DNA, the CDR3 is TGTGCCAGCAGCCGGCGGGGTTTCTCCTACGAGCAGTACTTC. Protein sequence: CASSRRGFSYEQYF.

V usage is TRBV11-2 and J usage is TRBJ2-1; TRBD2 aligns across 10 bases. Trimming cost V 1 base and J 9 bases; bases outside gene matches: 15. CDR1 SGHAT and CDR2 FQNNGV come from the germline V gene. The CDR3 runs 18 residues. The CDR3 DNA reads TGTGCCAGCAGCTTAGGCCCACCCACTAGCGGGATGGGTTCTGAGCAGTTCTTC. This translates into CASSLGPPTSGMGSEQFF.

V usage is TRBV27 and J usage is TRBJ2-3; 10 nucleotides align to TRBD1. Per the germline V gene, CDR1 is MNHEY and CDR2 is SMNVEV (reference sequence). With V trimmed by 4 bases and J by 4 bases, 11 bases remained unmatched. The CDR3 length is 17 residues. The CDR3 loop reads CASSSYVDRGSPDTQYF. CDR3 sequence (DNA): TGTGCCAGCAGTTCGTATGTGGACAGGGGGTCCCCAGATACGCAGTATTTT.